This is a list of T cell receptor beta chains from one sample in a study of long-term antiretroviral therapy in people with HIV. The protocol was immunoSEQ multiplex PCR, while the TCRdb copy is restricted to in-frame clones and leaves out a portion. The table records 40,000 to 50,000 clones, about 95% of them present only once. The material sequenced was unsorted PBMCs, taken about 9.1 years after starting antiretroviral therapy. The source is a man aged 30 to 39 with HIV. CDR3s include the opening cysteine and the closing phenylalanine or tryptophan. A D gene is named only where the DNA matches it firmly. Size is stated for part of the rows, as once, few or many counts, or as a class when the clone is expanded.

d_call: -
j_call: TRBJ2-4
v_call: TRBV2
clone_size: -
cdr3_length: 16
cdr3_aa: CASTPGRSLAKNIQYF
cdr3_nt: TGTGCCAGTACTCCGGGGAGGAGTCTGGCCAAAAACATTCAGTACTTC

d_call: -
j_call: TRBJ1-1
v_call: TRBV19
clone_size: -
cdr3_length: 13
cdr3_aa: CASSITGNTEAFF
cdr3_nt: TGTGCCAGTAGTATAACCGGGAACACTGAAGCTTTCTTT

d_call: TRBD1
j_call: TRBJ1-3
v_call: TRBV2
clone_size: -
cdr3_length: 12
cdr3_aa: CASSDRADTIYF
cdr3_nt: TGTGCCAGCAGCGACAGGGCGGACACCATATATTTT

d_call: TRBD1
j_call: TRBJ2-1
v_call: TRBV6-5
clone_size: -
cdr3_length: 15
cdr3_aa: CASSSQGASYNEQFF
cdr3_nt: TGTGCCAGCAGTTCACAGGGGGCCTCCTACAATGAGCAGTTCTTC

d_call: -
j_call: TRBJ2-5
v_call: TRBV7-2
clone_size: -
cdr3_length: 12
cdr3_aa: CASSFYQETQYF
cdr3_nt: TGTGCCAGCAGCTTCTACCAAGAGACCCAGTACTTC

d_call: -
j_call: TRBJ2-3
v_call: TRBV11-2
clone_size: -
cdr3_length: 13
cdr3_aa: CASSSVGSDTQYF
cdr3_nt: TGTGCCAGCAGCTCCGTTGGTTCAGATACGCAGTATTTT

d_call: -
j_call: TRBJ1-3
v_call: TRBV11-2
clone_size: -
cdr3_length: 16
cdr3_aa: CASSLIRGSLGNTIYF
cdr3_nt: TGTGCCAGCAGCTTAATCCGGGGGTCTTTGGGAAACACCATATATTTT

d_call: -
j_call: TRBJ1-2
v_call: TRBV11-2
clone_size: -
cdr3_length: 14
cdr3_aa: CASSSLGGNYGYTF
cdr3_nt: TGTGCCAGCAGCTCCCTCGGGGGGAACTATGGCTACACCTTC

d_call: -
j_call: TRBJ1-1
v_call: TRBV28
clone_size: -
cdr3_length: 14
cdr3_aa: CASNDRIPNTEAFF
cdr3_nt: TGTGCCAGCAACGACAGAATCCCGAACACTGAAGCTTTCTTT

d_call: -
j_call: TRBJ1-3
v_call: TRBV6-5
clone_size: -
cdr3_length: 15
cdr3_aa: CASSYSIGEGNTIYF
cdr3_nt: TGTGCCAGCAGTTACTCGATAGGGGAAGGAAACACCATATATTTT

d_call: TRBD2
j_call: TRBJ2-5
v_call: TRBV9
clone_size: -
cdr3_length: 17
cdr3_aa: CASSVGLAGTFQETQYF
cdr3_nt: TGTGCCAGCAGCGTAGGGCTAGCGGGGACCTTCCAAGAGACCCAGTACTTC

d_call: TRBD1
j_call: TRBJ1-3
v_call: TRBV7-9
clone_size: -
cdr3_length: 15
cdr3_aa: CASTILQGSGNTIYF
cdr3_nt: TGTGCCAGCACCATACTACAGGGGTCTGGAAACACCATATATTTT

d_call: -
j_call: TRBJ2-7
v_call: TRBV7-8
clone_size: -
cdr3_length: 14
cdr3_aa: CASSLGLDNYEQYF
cdr3_nt: TGTGCCAGCAGCTTAGGTTTGGACAACTACGAGCAGTACTTC

d_call: -
j_call: TRBJ1-4
v_call: TRBV7-6
clone_size: -
cdr3_length: 16
cdr3_aa: CASSLGSGWGGEKLFF
cdr3_nt: TGTGCCAGCAGCTTAGGGTCGGGCTGGGGAGGGGAAAAACTGTTTTTT

d_call: -
j_call: TRBJ1-2
v_call: TRBV5-5
clone_size: -
cdr3_length: 13
cdr3_aa: CASSLRGLDGYTF
cdr3_nt: TGTGCCAGCAGCCTGAGAGGTCTCGATGGCTACACCTTC

d_call: -
j_call: TRBJ1-5
v_call: TRBV5-8
clone_size: once
cdr3_length: 18
cdr3_aa: CASSLGWDIGAGNQPQHF
cdr3_nt: TGTGCCAGCAGCCTGGGGTGGGACATCGGCGCGGGCAATCAGCCCCAGCATTTT

d_call: -
j_call: TRBJ1-4
v_call: TRBV5-1
clone_size: once
cdr3_length: 16
cdr3_aa: CASSPSTGTTNEKLFF
cdr3_nt: TGCGCCAGCAGCCCCTCCACCGGGACAACTAATGAAAAACTGTTTTTT

d_call: TRBD1
j_call: TRBJ1-3
v_call: TRBV5-4
clone_size: -
cdr3_length: 14
cdr3_aa: CASSDPTGGNTIYF
cdr3_nt: TGTGCCAGCAGTGACCCGACAGGGGGAAACACCATATATTTT

d_call: TRBD1
j_call: TRBJ1-1
v_call: TRBV27
clone_size: -
cdr3_length: 15
cdr3_aa: CASSLWQGAETEAFF
cdr3_nt: TGTGCCAGCAGTTTATGGCAGGGGGCTGAAACTGAAGCTTTCTTT

d_call: -
j_call: TRBJ1-1
v_call: TRBV7-9
clone_size: -
cdr3_length: 13
cdr3_aa: CASSATLNTEAFF
cdr3_nt: TGTGCCAGCAGCGCGACCCTGAACACTGAAGCCTTCTTT

d_call: TRBD2
j_call: TRBJ2-3
v_call: TRBV30
clone_size: -
cdr3_length: 15
cdr3_aa: CAWSIILAATDTQYF
cdr3_nt: TGTGCCTGGAGTATAATACTAGCGGCCACAGATACGCAGTATTTT

d_call: -
j_call: TRBJ2-2
v_call: TRBV5-1
clone_size: -
cdr3_length: 17
cdr3_aa: CASSLVGQGSNTGELFF
cdr3_nt: TGCGCCAGCAGCTTGGTGGGGCAGGGGTCGAACACCGGGGAGCTGTTTTTT

d_call: TRBD1
j_call: TRBJ1-2
v_call: TRBV6-5
clone_size: -
cdr3_length: 13
cdr3_aa: CATRTGKYYGYTF
cdr3_nt: TGTGCCACCCGGACAGGGAAATACTATGGCTACACCTTC

d_call: -
j_call: TRBJ1-5
v_call: TRBV6-6
clone_size: -
cdr3_length: 15
cdr3_aa: CASSYSERGNQPQHF
cdr3_nt: TGTGCCAGCAGTTACTCGGAGAGGGGGAATCAGCCCCAGCATTTT

d_call: -
j_call: TRBJ1-1
v_call: TRBV14
clone_size: -
cdr3_length: 17
cdr3_aa: CASSNYGTSLLNTEAFF
cdr3_nt: TGTGCCAGCAGCAACTACGGGACATCCTTATTGAACACTGAAGCTTTCTTT